This T cell receptor beta chain was captured in a study of cytomegalovirus exposure and HLA in healthy donors. The records omit this donor's CMV serostatus. Germline assignment: CDR1 LGHNT and CDR2 FRNRAP. The V gene end was trimmed by 2 bases and the J gene end by 3 bases; junction bases not matched to a gene: 6. This CDR3 spans 18 amino acids. The PCR contained 60 Vbeta and 13 Jbeta primers. Sequencing used immunoSEQ multiplex PCR; TCRdb keeps in-frame clones, though not all of them. The repertoire holds about 130,000 clones, about two thirds seen once, with about 3% in the top ten. The sequencing sample was made of PBMCs. This clonotype originated in a human donor in good health. The V and J genes are TRBV12-5 and TRBJ2-2, with 13 bases lining up with TRBD2. The CDR3 DNA sequence: TGTGCTAGTGGTTTGCACAGACTAGCGGGGGGCTACACCGGGGAGCTGTTTTTT. Encoded protein: CASGLHRLAGGYTGELFF.